The clone carrying this T cell receptor beta chain was seen more than once but under ten times. This sample is part of a study of blood T cell repertoires in COVID-19. On the study more broadly: The cDNA or gDNA used as material had been derived from T cells, B-cell-depleted T cells, or PBMCs.

Two negative PCRs, clearance, or symptom resolution were required of recovered Cohort 3 donors. CDR3 length equals 13 residues. Germline V lookup: CDR1 ENHRY, CDR2 SYGVKD. V lost 10 bases to trimming and J lost 4 bases; unmatched junction nucleotides: 7. Original data processing: From reference gene primer amplification, estimates of nucleated cell counts were derived. Some clones are missing from TCRdb's copy, which holds only in-frame ones; the method was immunoSEQ multiplex PCR. Clone size and V and J calls were adopted from that table, with D and trimming inferred from the DNA. The data contain approximately 380,000 clones, approximately 90% of them seen just once; the ten biggest clones take up less than 1.5%.

This receptor was obtained from a woman between 18 and 29 years old who had recovered from COVID-19. The chain couples TRBV10-3 to TRBJ2-5; 9 nucleotides align to TRBD1. Sequenced material: PBMCs or T cells enriched from blood (not recorded which). As DNA, the CDR3 is TGTGCCACCCTAGGACAGGGGCGAGAGACCCAGTACTTC. Its protein product is CATLGQGRETQYF.